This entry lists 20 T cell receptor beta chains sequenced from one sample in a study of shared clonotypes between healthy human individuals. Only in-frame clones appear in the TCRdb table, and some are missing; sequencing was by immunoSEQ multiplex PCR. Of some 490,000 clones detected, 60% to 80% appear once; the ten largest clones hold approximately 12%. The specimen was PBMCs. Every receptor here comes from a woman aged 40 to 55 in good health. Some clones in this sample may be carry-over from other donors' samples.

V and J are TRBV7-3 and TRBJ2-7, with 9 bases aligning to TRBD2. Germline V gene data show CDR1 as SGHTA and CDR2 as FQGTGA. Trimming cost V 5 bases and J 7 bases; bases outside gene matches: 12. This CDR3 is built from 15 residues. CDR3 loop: CASSQGASGAWEQYF. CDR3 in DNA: TGTGCCAGCAGCCAAGGGGCTAGCGGGGCCTGGGAGCAGTACTTC.

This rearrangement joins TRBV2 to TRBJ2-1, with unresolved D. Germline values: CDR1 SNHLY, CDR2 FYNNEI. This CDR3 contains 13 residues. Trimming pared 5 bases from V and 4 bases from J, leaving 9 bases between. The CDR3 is CASSPDWYNEQFF. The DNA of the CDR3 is TGTGCCAGCAGTCCTGACTGGTACAATGAGCAGTTCTTC.

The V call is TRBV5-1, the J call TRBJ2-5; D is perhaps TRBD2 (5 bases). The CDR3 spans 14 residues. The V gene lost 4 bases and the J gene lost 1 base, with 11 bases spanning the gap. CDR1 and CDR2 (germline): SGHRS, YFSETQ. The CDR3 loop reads CASSPTGFQETQYF. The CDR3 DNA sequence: TGCGCCAGCAGCCCCACGGGGTTCCAAGAGACCCAGTACTTC. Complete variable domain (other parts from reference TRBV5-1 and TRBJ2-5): KAGVTQTPRYLIKTRGQQVTLSCSPISGHRSVSWYQQTPGQGLQFLFEYFSETQRNKGNFPGRFSGRQFSNSRSEMNVSTLELGDSALYLCASSPTGFQETQYFGPGTRLLVL.

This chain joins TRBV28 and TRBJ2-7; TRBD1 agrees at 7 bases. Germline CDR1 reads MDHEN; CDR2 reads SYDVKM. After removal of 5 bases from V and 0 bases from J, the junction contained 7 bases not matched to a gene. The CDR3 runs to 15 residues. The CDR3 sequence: CASSPLGTVSYEQYF. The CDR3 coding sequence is TGTGCCAGCAGTCCTCTGGGGACAGTCTCCTACGAGCAGTACTTC.

The CDR3 nucleotides are TGCACCAGCAGCCAAGATCCGGGGGTATACTACGAGCAGTACTTC. It specifies CTSSQDPGVYYEQYF. The V and J genes are TRBV1 and TRBJ2-7; the table's D call, TRBD2, has no DNA check behind it. TRBV1 is assigned pseudogene status. This CDR3 is built from 15 residues.

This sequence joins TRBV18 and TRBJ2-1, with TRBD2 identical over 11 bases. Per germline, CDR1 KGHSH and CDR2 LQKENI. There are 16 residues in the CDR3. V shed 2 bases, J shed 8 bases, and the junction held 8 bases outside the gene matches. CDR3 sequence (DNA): TGTGCCAGCTCACCATACGGACTAGCGGGTAGAGATGAGCAGTTCTTC. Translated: CASSPYGLAGRDEQFF.

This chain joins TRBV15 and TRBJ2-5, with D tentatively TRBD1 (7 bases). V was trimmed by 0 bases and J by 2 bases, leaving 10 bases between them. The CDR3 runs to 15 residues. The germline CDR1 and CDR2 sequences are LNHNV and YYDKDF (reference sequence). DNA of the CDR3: TGTGCCACCAGCAGAGACAGGGGGAGGCAAGAGACCCAGTACTTC. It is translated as CATSRDRGRQETQYF.

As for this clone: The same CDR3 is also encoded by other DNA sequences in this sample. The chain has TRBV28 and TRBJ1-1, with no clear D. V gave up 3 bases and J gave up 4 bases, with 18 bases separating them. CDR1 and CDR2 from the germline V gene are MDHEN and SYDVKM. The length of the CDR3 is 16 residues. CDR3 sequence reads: CASSFLGQERVTEAFF. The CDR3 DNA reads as TGTGCCAGCAGTTTCCTAGGGCAGGAAAGAGTCACTGAAGCTTTCTTT. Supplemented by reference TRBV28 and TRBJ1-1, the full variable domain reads DVKVTQSSRYLVKRTGEKVFLECVQDMDHENMFWYRQDPGLGLRLIYFSYDVKMKEKGDIPEGYSVSREKKERFSLILESASTNQTSMYLCASSFLGQERVTEAFFGQGTRLTVV.

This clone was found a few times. The CDR3 DNA is TGTGCCAGCAGCGTGACCGGGACAGGGGCGATGAACACTGAAGCTTTCTTT. It specifies CASSVTGTGAMNTEAFF. This sequence joins TRBV7-9 and TRBJ1-1; 10 bases are shared with TRBD1. This CDR3 region has 17 residues. CDR1 and CDR2 from the germline V gene are SEHNR and FQNEAQ (reference sequence). V was pared by 5 bases and J by 0 bases, with 9 bases of the junction left unmatched.

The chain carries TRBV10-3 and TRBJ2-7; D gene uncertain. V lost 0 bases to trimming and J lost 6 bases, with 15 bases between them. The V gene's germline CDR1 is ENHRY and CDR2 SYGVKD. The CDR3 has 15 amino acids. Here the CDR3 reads CAISESAQTGAEQYF. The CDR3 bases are TGTGCCATCAGTGAGTCTGCACAGACGGGTGCCGAGCAGTACTTC.

The CDR3 DNA sequence: TGTGCCAGCCGGGACTCCCTCTCCTACGAGCAGTACTTC. Residues: CASRDSLSYEQYF. The chain combines TRBV27 with TRBJ2-7, with a tentative D call TRBD2 (6 bases). V shed 8 bases and J shed 0 bases, with 11 bases lying between them. The length of the CDR3 is 13 residues. Per the germline V gene, CDR1 is MNHEY and CDR2 is SMNVEV (reference sequence).

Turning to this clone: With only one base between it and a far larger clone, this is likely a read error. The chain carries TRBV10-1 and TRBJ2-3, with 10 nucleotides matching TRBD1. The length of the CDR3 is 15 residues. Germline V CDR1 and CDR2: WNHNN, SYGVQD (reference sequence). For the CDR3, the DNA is TGCGCCAGCAGTGTTGGGACAGGGGACACAGATACGCGGTATTTT. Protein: CASSVGTGDTDTRYF.

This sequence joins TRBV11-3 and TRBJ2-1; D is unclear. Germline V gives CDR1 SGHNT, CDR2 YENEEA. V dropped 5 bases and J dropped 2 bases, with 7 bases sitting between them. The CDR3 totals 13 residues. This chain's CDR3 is CASSLGAYNEQFF. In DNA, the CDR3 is TGTGCCAGCAGCCTTGGGGCCTACAATGAGCAGTTCTTC.

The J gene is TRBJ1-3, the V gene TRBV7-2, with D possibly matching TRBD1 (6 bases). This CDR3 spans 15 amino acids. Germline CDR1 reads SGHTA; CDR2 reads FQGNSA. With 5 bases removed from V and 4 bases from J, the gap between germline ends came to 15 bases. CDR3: CASSTPGRGGNTIYF. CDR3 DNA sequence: TGTGCCAGCAGCACCCCCGGGAGGGGGGGAAACACCATATATTTT.

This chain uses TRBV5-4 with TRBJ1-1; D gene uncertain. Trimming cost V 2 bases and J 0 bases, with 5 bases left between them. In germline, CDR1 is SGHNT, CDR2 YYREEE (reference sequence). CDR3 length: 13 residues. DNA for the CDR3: TGTGCCAGCAGCTTTTCCGTGAACACTGAAGCTTTCTTT. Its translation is CASSFSVNTEAFF.

CDR3 DNA sequence: TGCGCCAGCAGCTTTAGGGGACTAGCGGGTGCAGAACCTAGCACAGATACGCAGTATTTT. Translated, it gives CASSFRGLAGAEPSTDTQYF. The chain carries TRBV5-1 and TRBJ2-3; 12 nucleotides match TRBD2. There are 20 residues in the CDR3. Germline V gives CDR1 SGHRS, CDR2 YFSETQ. Unmatched junction bases numbered 13, after V lost 2 bases and J lost 0 bases. Full variable domain (outside the CDR3, taken from reference TRBV5-1 and TRBJ2-3): KAGVTQTPRYLIKTRGQQVTLSCSPISGHRSVSWYQQTPGQGLQFLFEYFSETQRNKGNFPGRFSGRQFSNSRSEMNVSTLELGDSALYLCASSFRGLAGAEPSTDTQYFGPGTRLTVL.

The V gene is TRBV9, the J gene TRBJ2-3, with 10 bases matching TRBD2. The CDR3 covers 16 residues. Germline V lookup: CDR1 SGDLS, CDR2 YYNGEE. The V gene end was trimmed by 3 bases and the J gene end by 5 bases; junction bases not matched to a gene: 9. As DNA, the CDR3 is TGTGCCAGCAGCGAGGGGACTAGCGTCGGTAGAGATACGCAGTATTTT. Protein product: CASSEGTSVGRDTQYF.

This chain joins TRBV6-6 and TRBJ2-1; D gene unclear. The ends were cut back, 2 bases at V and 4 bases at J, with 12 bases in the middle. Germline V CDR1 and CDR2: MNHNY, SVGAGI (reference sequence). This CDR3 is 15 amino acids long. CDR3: CASSYVPNGYNEQFF. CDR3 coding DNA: TGTGCCAGCAGTTACGTCCCGAACGGGTACAATGAGCAGTTCTTC.

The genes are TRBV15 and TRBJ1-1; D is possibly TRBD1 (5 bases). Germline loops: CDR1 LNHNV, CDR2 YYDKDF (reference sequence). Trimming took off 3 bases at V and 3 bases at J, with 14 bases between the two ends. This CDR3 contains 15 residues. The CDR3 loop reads CATSSGRELDTEAFF. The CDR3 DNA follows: TGTGCCACCAGCAGTGGCAGGGAATTGGACACTGAAGCTTTCTTT.

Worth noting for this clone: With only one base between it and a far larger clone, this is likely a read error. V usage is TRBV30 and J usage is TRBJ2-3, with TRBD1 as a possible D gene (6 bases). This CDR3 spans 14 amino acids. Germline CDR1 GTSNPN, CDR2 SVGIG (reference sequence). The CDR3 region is CSWMRGRSTDTQYF. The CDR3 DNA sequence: TGTTCCTGGATGAGGGGGAGAAGCACAGATACGCAGTATTTT.